A single sample gave rise to the 9 T cell receptor beta chains below, sequenced in a study of T cell responses to AZD1222 COVID-19 vaccine. Only in-frame clones appear in the TCRdb table, and some are missing; sequencing was by immunoSEQ multiplex PCR. Altogether under 200,000 clones are present, approximately 90% being singletons, with the ten largest covering less than 4%. The sample in question was peripheral blood, obtained 28 days after the second dose of the MenACWY control vaccine. The receptors come from an adult who received the MenACWY meningococcal vaccine as a control.

CDR3 sequence: CASSATRGGNEQFF. The CDR3, as DNA: TGTGCCAGCAGTGCAACTAGGGGGGGAAATGAGCAGTTCTTC. J is TRBJ2-1 and V is TRBV6-4; perhaps TRBD2 as D (7 bases). From germline, CDR1 is MRHNA and CDR2 SNTAGT. Between the trimmed V and J ends, which lost 4 bases and 7 bases, there was a span of 14 bases. CDR3 length equals 14 residues.

The CDR3 DNA reads as TGTGCCAGCAGAAAAACGGGACAGGGCCTCAATGAGCAGTTCTTC. Translating it yields CASRKTGQGLNEQFF. J is TRBJ2-1 and V is TRBV5-4; the match to TRBD1 covers 9 bases. J was trimmed by 6 bases and V by 5 bases; bases with no gene match: 9. Germline values: CDR1 SGHNT, CDR2 YYREEE (reference sequence). The length of the CDR3 is 15 residues. Based on the CDR3 plus reference TRBV5-4 and TRBJ2-1, the full variable domain is ETGVTQSPTHLIKTRGQQVTLRCSSQSGHNTVSWYQQALGQGPQFIFQYYREEENGRGNFPPRFSGLQFPNYSSELNVNALELDDSALYLCASRKTGQGLNEQFFGPGTRLTVL.

The chain combines TRBV7-9 with TRBJ1-2; 9 nucleotides agree with TRBD1. The V gene's germline CDR1 is SEHNR and CDR2 FQNEAQ (reference sequence). The CDR3 is made up of 16 amino acids. V shed 1 base, J shed 3 bases, and the junction held 6 bases outside the gene matches. CDR3 in amino acids: CASSLDPGQGHYGYTF. The CDR3 DNA sequence: TGTGCCAGCAGCTTAGATCCAGGACAGGGGCACTATGGCTACACCTTC.

The chain couples TRBV12-5 to TRBJ2-1, with a weak D call TRBD1 (6 bases). This CDR3 spans 11 amino acids. Trimming removed 8 bases at V and 6 bases at J, with 8 bases between. CDR1 and CDR2 from the germline V gene are LGHNT and FRNRAP. The CDR3 nucleotides read TGTGCTAGTCACAGGGCCAATGAGCAGTTCTTC. This encodes CASHRANEQFF. Complete variable domain (other parts from reference TRBV12-5 and TRBJ2-1): DARVTQTPRHKVTEMGQEVTMRCQPILGHNTVFWYRQTMMQGLELLAYFRNRAPLDDSGMPKDRFSAEMPDATLATLKIQPSEPRDSAVYFCASHRANEQFFGPGTRLTVL.

V is TRBV7-2 and J is TRBJ1-3; no reliable D call. The CDR3 runs to 16 residues. V was pared by 1 base and J by 0 bases, with 10 bases between. The germline V gene encodes CDR1 SGHTA and CDR2 FQGNSA. Here the CDR3 reads CASSLGHISSGNTIYF. Here the CDR3 DNA reads TGTGCCAGCAGCTTAGGGCACATAAGCTCTGGAAACACCATATATTTT.

This rearrangement joins TRBV11-1 to TRBJ2-5, with 8 bases aligning to TRBD1. CDR3 length: 13 residues. The J segment lost 2 bases and the V segment lost 5 bases, leaving 1 base of the junction unmatched. Germline lookup yields CDR1 SGHAT and CDR2 FQDESV (reference sequence). The CDR3 here is CASSGTGQETQYF. DNA of the CDR3: TGTGCCAGCAGCGGGACAGGACAAGAGACCCAGTACTTC.

V gene TRBV10-3 combines with J gene TRBJ2-3; the match to TRBD2 covers 10 bases. The CDR3 runs to 15 residues. V was clipped by 3 bases and J by 4 bases; unmatched bases: 4. Germline V gives CDR1 ENHRY, CDR2 SYGVKD. The CDR3 DNA is TGTGCCATCAGTGATCTAGCGGGAGATTCAGATACGCAGTATTTT. It yields the protein CAISDLAGDSDTQYF.

The chain recombines TRBV19 with TRBJ1-1; D perhaps matches TRBD1 (6 bases). Deletions cut 5 bases from V and 3 bases from J, with 16 bases between. The CDR3 spans 15 residues. Germline V gene lookup returns CDR1 LNHDA and CDR2 SQIVND (reference sequence). The CDR3 DNA is TGTGCCAGTAGTCTGACGGGGACACAATACACTGAAGCTTTCTTT. Translation gives CASSLTGTQYTEAFF.

CDR3 sequence reads: CASSVSGANTGELFF. The CDR3 DNA sequence: TGTGCCAGCAGCGTAAGCGGAGCGAACACCGGGGAGCTGTTTTTT. V gene TRBV9 combines with J gene TRBJ2-2; TRBD2 is a possible D gene (5 bases). Trimming took 1 base from V and 0 from J, leaving 7 bases between them. CDR1 is SGDLS, CDR2 YYNGEE, per germline. The CDR3 is made up of 15 amino acids.